A selection of T cell receptor beta chains follows, all from one sample in a study of OX40 agonist ivuxolimab in advanced cancers. The method was immunoSEQ multiplex PCR; TCRdb's version includes in-frame clones alone and lacks a portion of them. Seen here are roughly 70,000 clones, approximately 89% observed once, and the top ten hold approximately 0.6%. The sequences come from CD4+ or CD8+ T cells sorted from blood, collected in a trial of the OX40 agonist ivuxolimab. All receptors derive from an adult with an advanced solid tumor such as melanoma, head and neck, liver or kidney cancer. Each CDR3 is given with its conserved first and last residue. The D gene is left open where the match is weak. Size values are once, few and many counts, or a class for expanded clones, and some rows have none.

abundance	d_gene	j_gene	v_gene	CDR3aa	CDR3nt
.	TRBD1	TRBJ1-5	TRBV19	CASSKSDRGNQPQHF	TGTGCCAGTAGTAAGTCGGACAGGGGAAATCAGCCCCAGCATTTT
.	.	TRBJ2-5	TRBV9	CASSVGGGAQETQYF	TGTGCCAGCAGCGTAGGGGGCGGGGCACAAGAGACCCAGTACTTC
once	.	TRBJ2-7	TRBV11-3	CASSLSGPGSEQYF	TGTGCCAGCAGCTTATCGGGGCCAGGGAGCGAGCAGTACTTC
.	.	TRBJ2-1	TRBV20-1	CTTTHYNEQFF	TGCACTACTACCCATTACAATGAGCAGTTCTTC
.	.	TRBJ2-7	TRBV10-3	CAISESGDYEQYF	TGTGCCATCAGTGAGTCGGGGGACTACGAGCAGTACTTC
.	.	TRBJ1-6	TRBV10-1	CASRGTINNSPLHF	TGCGCCAGCAGAGGGACAATAAATAATTCACCCCTCCACTTT
.	TRBD1	TRBJ1-6	TRBV18	CASSPQGGYNSPLHF	TGTGCCAGCTCCCCACAGGGGGGGTATAATTCACCCCTCCACTTT
.	TRBD2	TRBJ2-5	TRBV5-1	CASSSPSWGGETQYF	TGCGCCAGCAGCTCCCCTAGCTGGGGGGGTGAGACCCAGTACTTC
.	TRBD2	TRBJ2-1	TRBV6-5	CASSGTSGGNEQFF	TGTGCCAGCAGTGGGACTAGCGGGGGCAATGAGCAGTTCTTC
.	TRBD1	TRBJ2-7	TRBV6-1	CASSEKRDRTYEQYF	TGTGCCAGCAGTGAGAAACGGGACAGGACCTACGAGCAGTACTTC
.	.	TRBJ2-6	TRBV2	CASSGGDLASGANVLTF	TGTGCCAGCAGTGGGGGAGATCTTGCCTCTGGGGCCAACGTCCTGACTTTC
.	TRBD2	TRBJ2-5	TRBV19	CASSMRGGQETQYF	TGTGCCAGTAGTATGCGCGGGGGGCAAGAGACCCAGTACTTC
.	.	TRBJ2-2	TRBV5-1	CASSTGPGGELFF	TGCGCCAGCAGCACAGGACCGGGCGGGGAGCTGTTTTTT